Listed here are 17 T cell receptor beta chains from one sample, sequenced in a study of shared clonotypes between healthy human individuals. TCRdb's table, derived via immunoSEQ multiplex PCR, lists solely in-frame clones and lacks some. The sample records over 1.4 million clones, approximately 96% being singletons. Sequencing input: naive CD4+ T cells sorted from blood. Indicated subset: CD45RA+ positively selected. The receptors here all came from a man younger than 45 in good health.

The rearrangement links TRBV5-4 to TRBJ2-1; 12 bases line up with TRBD2. CDR3 length: 18 residues. Unmatched junction bases numbered 13, after V lost 4 bases and J lost 5 bases. Germline CDR1 reads SGHNT; CDR2 reads YYREEE (reference sequence). The CDR3 reads CASSPGLAGLGSHNEQFF. The CDR3 DNA follows: TGTGCCAGCAGCCCTGGACTAGCGGGACTCGGTTCTCACAATGAGCAGTTCTTC.

The genes are TRBV10-2 and TRBJ1-4; D uncertain. Trimming took off 3 bases at V and 0 bases at J, with 14 bases between the two ends. The CDR3 contains 17 residues. CDR1 and CDR2 from the germline V gene are WSHSY and SAAADI. Here the CDR3 reads CASSETGRTATNEKLFF. The CDR3 DNA is TGCGCCAGCAGTGAAACGGGTCGGACCGCAACTAATGAAAAACTGTTTTTT.

CDR3 nucleotide sequence: TGTGCCAGCAGCTTCAGTCAAAGGGGCGATGAGCAGTTCTTC. This translates into CASSFSQRGDEQFF. This chain joins TRBV5-4 and TRBJ2-1, with D perhaps TRBD1 (5 bases). Germline V lookup: CDR1 SGHNT, CDR2 YYREEE (reference sequence). V was trimmed by 2 bases and J by 8 bases, leaving 14 bases between them. This CDR3 has 14 amino acids. The full variable domain, its missing parts supplied by reference TRBV5-4 and TRBJ2-1, is ETGVTQSPTHLIKTRGQQVTLRCSSQSGHNTVSWYQQALGQGPQFIFQYYREEENGRGNFPPRFSGLQFPNYSSELNVNALELDDSALYLCASSFSQRGDEQFFGPGTRLTVL.

V usage is TRBV25-1 and J usage is TRBJ2-1, with 8 bases that match TRBD2. CDR1 and CDR2 (germline): MGHDK, SYGVNS. The CDR3 consists of 17 residues. The J segment lost 10 bases and the V segment lost 5 bases, leaving 19 bases of the junction unmatched. CDR3 sequence reads: CASSPTLPGGPRQEQFF. In DNA form, the CDR3 reads TGTGCCAGCAGTCCTACTCTTCCGGGAGGGCCTAGGCAGGAGCAGTTCTTC.

The chain has TRBV28 and TRBJ2-7, with TRBD2 matching 12 bases. J lost 7 bases, V lost 6 bases, and 10 bases had no gene match. Germline V gene lookup returns CDR1 MDHEN and CDR2 SYDVKM. CDR3 length equals 15 residues. CDR3 sequence reads: CASSPSGRAVEEQYF. CDR3 bases: TGTGCCAGCAGCCCTAGCGGGAGGGCCGTTGAGGAGCAGTACTTC.

The chain has TRBV11-2 and TRBJ2-7; no clear D. The CDR3 extends over 14 amino acids. CDR1 SGHAT and CDR2 FQNNGV come from the germline V gene. The V and J ends lost 4 bases and 2 bases respectively, with 12 bases between them. The CDR3 loop is CASSSWALTYEQYF. CDR3 in DNA: TGTGCCAGCAGCTCCTGGGCCCTGACCTACGAGCAGTACTTC.

The chain is built from TRBV28 and TRBJ2-5; D call uncertain. V lost 3 bases, J lost 3 bases, and 5 bases lay in between. The CDR3 spans 12 residues. Germline CDR1 and CDR2: MDHEN and SYDVKM. CDR3 DNA sequence: TGTGCCAGCAGTTTTTGGAAAGAGACCCAGTACTTC. This sequence encodes CASSFWKETQYF. The whole variable domain, filled in from reference TRBV28 and TRBJ2-5, reads DVKVTQSSRYLVKRTGEKVFLECVQDMDHENMFWYRQDPGLGLRLIYFSYDVKMKEKGDIPEGYSVSREKKERFSLILESASTNQTSMYLCASSFWKETQYFGPGTRLLVL.

The V call is TRBV6-4, the J call TRBJ2-2; 10 nucleotides agree with TRBD2. V was clipped by 6 bases and J by 0 bases; unmatched bases: 4. In germline, CDR1 is MRHNA, CDR2 SNTAGT. CDR3 length equals 16 residues. CDR3 protein: CASSDSGRPNTGELFF. The CDR3 DNA reads TGTGCCAGCAGCGATAGCGGGAGGCCGAACACCGGGGAGCTGTTTTTT.

The chain couples TRBV5-1 to TRBJ2-6; no clear D gene. V was cut by 0 bases and J by 0 bases, with 7 bases left in between. CDR3 length: 16 residues. The germline CDR1 and CDR2 sequences are SGHRS and YFSETQ. The DNA for the CDR3 is TGCGCCAGCAGCTTGGCGGCTATCTCTGGGGCCAACGTCCTGACTTTC. It codes for CASSLAAISGANVLTF.

This clone was seen just once. V gene TRBV29-1 combines with J gene TRBJ2-3, with D possibly matching TRBD1 (6 bases). V was shortened by 6 bases and J by 3 bases, with 10 bases between the two germline ends. The CDR3 covers 12 residues. Germline loops: CDR1 SQVTM, CDR2 ANQGSEA. CDR3 loop: CSVGAGTDTQYF. The CDR3 bases are TGCAGCGTGGGGGCGGGTACAGATACGCAGTATTTT.

The V and J genes are TRBV11-2 and TRBJ2-7; a possible D gene is TRBD2 (5 bases). CDR1 is SGHAT and CDR2 is FQNNGV in the germline V gene. The CDR3 runs to 15 residues. With 5 bases removed from V and 4 bases from J, the gap between germline ends came to 18 bases. The CDR3 DNA follows: TGTGCCAGCAGCCACCCCTTGGCGGGCTATTACGAGCAGTACTTC. It translates to CASSHPLAGYYEQYF.

V and J are TRBV5-4 and TRBJ2-1, with 9 bases matching TRBD2. J lost 10 bases, V lost 0 bases, and 11 bases had no gene match. There are 16 residues in the CDR3. Germline-derived CDR1 and CDR2 are SGHNT and YYREEE (reference sequence). In nucleotides, the CDR3 is TGTGCCAGCAGCTTGGGGCTGCGGGAGGGTTTGTGGGAGCAGTTCTTC. Translation: CASSLGLREGLWEQFF.

The V gene is TRBV18, the J gene TRBJ2-2; 9 bases line up with TRBD1. Germline assignment: CDR1 KGHSH and CDR2 LQKENI. V lost 2 bases and J lost 1; bases outside the gene matches: 5. This CDR3 comprises 17 residues. This chain's CDR3 is CASSPSGTGRNTGELFF. In DNA form, the CDR3 reads TGTGCCAGCTCACCATCCGGGACAGGGAGGAACACCGGGGAGCTGTTTTTT.

This chain joins TRBV28 and TRBJ2-3; the D is unclear. Trimming stripped 8 bases from V and 1 base from J, with 16 bases between. This CDR3 comprises 15 residues. Germline-derived CDR1 and CDR2 are MDHEN and SYDVKM. Here the CDR3 DNA reads TGTGCCAGCGGTATGACGGGTTTCCGCACAGATACGCAGTATTTT. It codes for CASGMTGFRTDTQYF.

The chain joins TRBV11-1 to TRBJ2-7; TRBD1 might be the D (5 bases). The CDR3 loop spans 17 amino acids. Germline CDR1 SGHAT, CDR2 FQDESV (reference sequence). V shed 1 base and J shed 1 base, with 17 bases lying between them. CDR3 in DNA: TGTGCCAGCAGCTTAGGGGGTCCTGGGGCACTTTCCTACGAGCAGTACTTC. It specifies CASSLGGPGALSYEQYF.

V gene TRBV6-1 combines with J gene TRBJ2-1; D is uncertain. The CDR3 extends over 16 amino acids. Germline CDR1 and CDR2: MNHNS and SASEGT. Deletions cut 1 base from V and 0 bases from J, with 10 bases between. The CDR3 sequence: CASSEDMPSSYNEQFF. The CDR3 DNA sequence: TGTGCCAGCAGTGAAGATATGCCATCCTCCTACAATGAGCAGTTCTTC.

The V and J genes are TRBV18 and TRBJ2-3; 9 bases are shared with TRBD2. This CDR3 is built from 17 residues. Germline V gene lookup returns CDR1 KGHSH and CDR2 LQKENI. V was pared by 2 bases and J by 0 bases, with 6 bases of the junction left unmatched. The CDR3 coding sequence is TGTGCCAGCTCACCAGTTTCTAGCGGGACAAGCACAGATACGCAGTATTTT. Protein: CASSPVSSGTSTDTQYF.